The 15 T cell receptor beta chains reported below all come from one sample, sequenced in a study of cytomegalovirus exposure and HLA in healthy donors. The primer mix had 60 Vbeta and 13 Jbeta primers. Sequencing was performed with immunoSEQ multiplex PCR; in TCRdb, only in-frame clones are kept and a portion is missing. The table lists around 98,000 clones, about 81% of them singletons. Source material: PBMCs. The receptors here all came from a man aged 40-49 years in good health and CMV-seronegative.

The V gene is TRBV6-1, the J gene TRBJ1-5; 7 bases fit TRBD1. CDR1 is MNHNS, CDR2 SASEGT, per germline. This CDR3 is 16 amino acids long. V lost 3 bases to trimming and J lost 2 bases; unmatched junction nucleotides: 7. CDR3 protein: CASSDRVQGGNQPQHF. CDR3 nucleotides: TGTGCCAGCAGTGACAGGGTCCAGGGGGGCAATCAGCCCCAGCATTTT.

CDR3 nucleotide sequence: TGTGCCAGCAGCCGACAGGATTTTGGGTCCTACGAGCAGTACTTC. Amino acid sequence: CASSRQDFGSYEQYF. The rearrangement links TRBV7-2 to TRBJ2-5; D perhaps matches TRBD1 (6 bases). The DNA matches TRBJ2-7 better at its end, which makes the J call doubtful. The germline CDR1 and CDR2 sequences are SGHTA and FQGNSA. This CDR3 has 15 amino acids.

V gene TRBV27 combines with J gene TRBJ1-1; D gene ambiguous. CDR1 is MNHEY, CDR2 SMNVEV, per germline (reference sequence). CDR3 length: 14 amino acids. V lost 5 bases, J lost 2 bases, and 12 bases lay in between. The DNA of the CDR3 is TGTGCCAGCAGTCCGCGGGCCCGCAACACTGAAGCTTTCTTT. Residues: CASSPRARNTEAFF.

V is TRBV12-2 and J is TRBJ2-3; the DNA was not compared with TRBD2, the D call given in the table. TRBV12-2 is marked as a pseudogene. This CDR3 comprises 14 residues. The CDR3 sequence: CASRLRDNTDTQYF. The CDR3 nucleotides read TGTGCAAGTCGCTTAAGAGATAACACAGATACGCAGTATTTT.

The genes are TRBV29-1 and TRBJ1-1; D ambiguous. V lost 4 bases and J lost 5, with 8 bases in between. The CDR3 sequence is 11 residues long. Germline CDR1 reads SQVTM; CDR2 reads ANQGSEA. The CDR3 is CSVGAGTEAFF. As DNA, the CDR3 is TGCAGCGTTGGGGCGGGGACTGAAGCTTTCTTT.

The V call is TRBV7-8, the J call TRBJ1-1; D is possibly TRBD1 (6 bases). CDR3 size: 15 residues. V gave up 3 bases and J gave up 3 bases, with 14 bases separating them. In germline, CDR1 is SGHVS, CDR2 FQNEAQ. The CDR3 loop is CASSFRAKGDTEAFF. The CDR3 region has the DNA TGTGCCAGCAGCTTCCGGGCCAAGGGGGACACTGAAGCTTTCTTT.

The chain combines TRBV12-5 with TRBJ2-1, with 9 bases that match TRBD2. With V trimmed by 0 bases and J by 4 bases, 7 bases remained unmatched. Germline V lookup: CDR1 LGHNT, CDR2 FRNRAP. The CDR3 loop spans 17 amino acids. CDR3 region: CASGLVLAGGEYNEQFF. The CDR3 DNA sequence: TGTGCTAGTGGTTTGGTACTGGCGGGGGGGGAGTACAATGAGCAGTTCTTC.

V and J are TRBV6-1 and TRBJ2-1, with 9 bases aligning to TRBD1. V shed 2 bases, J shed 6 bases, and the junction held 8 bases outside the gene matches. CDR3 length: 16 amino acids. Per germline, CDR1 MNHNS and CDR2 SASEGT. CDR3 loop: CASSERWTGVGNEQFF. CDR3 nucleotide sequence: TGTGCCAGCAGTGAACGATGGACAGGGGTCGGCAATGAGCAGTTCTTC.

The chain has TRBV7-3 and TRBJ2-3; 10 nucleotides match TRBD2. Looked up from germline, CDR1 is SGHTA and CDR2 is FQGTGA. This CDR3 comprises 16 residues. The V and J ends lost 4 bases and 7 bases, in that order; junction bases with no gene match: 11. The CDR3 here is CASSSPKSGGANTQYF. The CDR3 nucleotides are TGTGCCAGCAGCTCCCCCAAAAGCGGGGGGGCAAATACGCAGTATTTT.

This sequence joins TRBV29-1 and TRBJ1-1; no firm D call. The CDR3 runs 12 residues. The V gene's germline CDR1 is SQVTM and CDR2 ANQGSEA. V was cut by 3 bases and J by 4 bases, with 9 bases left in between. The CDR3 DNA is TGCAGCGTTGAGAACAGAGCCACTGAAGCTTTCTTT. It yields the protein CSVENRATEAFF.

V is TRBV25-1 and J is TRBJ1-6; TRBD1 agrees at 8 bases. Trimming took 4 bases from V and 7 from J; bases not matched to a gene: 9. The CDR3 totals 16 residues. Looked up from germline, CDR1 is MGHDK and CDR2 is SYGVNS. Written as DNA, the CDR3 is TGTGCCAGCAGTGCCCGGACAGGGTTTAGCAATTCACCCCTCCACTTT. Its translation is CASSARTGFSNSPLHF.

This chain connects TRBV18 to TRBJ2-1; 7 bases agree with TRBD2. CDR1 is KGHSH and CDR2 is LQKENI in the germline V gene. The V segment lost 1 base and the J segment 3 bases; nucleotides outside the gene matches: 0. CDR3 length equals 14 residues. CDR3 DNA sequence: TGTGCCAGCTCACCACGGACTAGCTACAATGAGCAGTTCTTC. This encodes CASSPRTSYNEQFF. The full variable domain, its missing parts supplied by reference TRBV18 and TRBJ2-1, is NAGVMQNPRHLVRRRGQEARLRCSPMKGHSHVYWYRQLPEEGLKFMVYLQKENIIDESGMPKERFSAEFPKEGPSILRIQQVVRGDSAAYFCASSPRTSYNEQFFGPGTRLTVL.

The chain recombines TRBV7-2 with TRBJ1-5; 9 bases fit TRBD1. Germline V gives CDR1 SGHTA, CDR2 FQGNSA. The CDR3 spans 16 residues. After removal of 7 bases from V and 0 bases from J, the junction contained 7 bases not matched to a gene. CDR3 region: CASTQQGAHSNQPQHF. In DNA form, the CDR3 reads TGTGCCAGCACCCAACAGGGGGCACATAGCAATCAGCCCCAGCATTTT.

The chain links TRBV11-2 to TRBJ2-1, with D maybe TRBD2 (5 bases). There are 15 residues in the CDR3. Looked up from germline, CDR1 is SGHAT and CDR2 is FQNNGV. The ends were cut back, 5 bases at V and 0 bases at J, with 11 bases in the middle. This CDR3 reads CASSPLGSSYNEQFF. In DNA form, the CDR3 reads TGTGCCAGCAGCCCATTGGGGAGCTCCTACAATGAGCAGTTCTTC.

Only one count was recorded for this clone. This chain connects TRBV7-6 to TRBJ2-5, with 11 bases that match TRBD1. This CDR3 has 17 amino acids. The V and J ends lost 4 bases and 3 bases, in that order; junction bases with no gene match: 10. CDR1 is SGHVS and CDR2 is FNYEAQ in the germline V gene. CDR3 protein: CASSSPLRDRGKETQYF. The CDR3 DNA follows: TGTGCCAGCAGCTCCCCCCTCCGGGACAGGGGGAAAGAGACCCAGTACTTC.